These 8 T cell receptor beta chains share one sample of origin, sequenced in a study of T cell repertoires in cytomegalovirus infection. Each CDR3 protein is one row after TCRdb ran MiXCR on the reads. The sample contains 650,000 to 850,000 distinct CDR3 sequences, around 29% of which appear only once. The antigens these receptors bind are not known. The specimen was cultured CD8+ T cells from PBMCs, collected from culture after CMV antigen stimulation. All receptors come from a human donor in good health (CMV status not recorded). Some clones in this sample may be carry-over from other donors' samples.

In its sample, this clonotype was seen many times. This chain connects TRBV6-6 to TRBJ2-1, with 7 bases fitting TRBD1. This CDR3 spans 14 amino acids. The germline V gene has CDR1 MNHNY and CDR2 SVGAGI (reference sequence). The trim removed 6 bases at V and 6 bases at J, leaving 8 bases unmatched. The DNA for the CDR3 is TGTGCCAGCAGCCGACAGGGTCGGGGCAATGAGCAGTTCTTC. This translates into CASSRQGRGNEQFF.

The CDR3 DNA reads as TGTGCCAGCAGTGAAGCTCGGGCTTTGCGCCCCACAGATACGCAGTATTTT. Translation gives CASSEARALRPTDTQYF. This chain uses TRBV6-1 with TRBJ2-3, with D hard to call. This CDR3 contains 17 residues. Germline lookup yields CDR1 MNHNS and CDR2 SASEGT. Trimming took off 0 bases at V and 2 bases at J, with 15 bases between the two ends.

The sample holds a few counts of this clonotype. The chain couples TRBV6-6 to TRBJ2-3; 15 nucleotides agree with TRBD2. This CDR3 spans 17 amino acids. Trimming cost V 2 bases and J 3 bases; bases outside gene matches: 3. Germline loops: CDR1 MNHNY, CDR2 SVGAGI (reference sequence). DNA for the CDR3: TGTGCCAGCAGTTACCTGGGACTAGCGGGGGGTACAGATACGCAGTATTTT. Amino acids: CASSYLGLAGGTDTQYF.

Points on this clonotype: Possible read error: a much larger clone is one base away. The chain is built from TRBV7-8 and TRBJ1-2; 8 bases map to TRBD1. There are 15 residues in the CDR3. CDR1 is SGHVS and CDR2 is FQNEAQ in the germline V gene. The CDR3 DNA follows: TGTGCCTGCAGCCTCCCACAGGGGGAGGACTATGGCTACACCTTC. The encoded protein is CACSLPQGEDYGYTF.

In DNA, the CDR3 is TGTGCCAGCAGTTACTCTGGTAGCGGGGCCACCGGGGAGCTGTTTTTT. Amino acid sequence: CASSYSGSGATGELFF. The V and J genes are TRBV6-5 and TRBJ2-2, with 8 bases lining up with TRBD2. There are 16 residues in the CDR3. V gave up 0 bases and J gave up 4 bases; unmatched junction bases: 4. Germline lookup yields CDR1 MNHEY and CDR2 SVGAGI.

This clonotype showed up many times. Here the CDR3 reads CASSPQGLPKETQYF. In nucleotides, the CDR3 is TGTGCCAGCAGCCCCCAAGGCCTCCCTAAAGAGACCCAGTACTTC. The chain recombines TRBV7-6 with TRBJ2-5; no reliable D call. The V end lost 5 bases, the J end lost 3 bases, and 16 bases lay between the germline ends. Germline V gives CDR1 SGHVS, CDR2 FNYEAQ. The CDR3 contains 15 residues.

This clonotype was seen ten or more times. V usage is TRBV7-9 and J usage is TRBJ2-7; D unclear. V shed 4 bases and J shed 5 bases, with 6 bases lying between them. In germline, CDR1 is SEHNR, CDR2 FQNEAQ (reference sequence). The CDR3 is made up of 11 amino acids. In nucleotides, the CDR3 is TGTGCCAGCAGCTCTATCCACGAGCAGTACGTC. It translates to CASSSIHEQYV.

About this clonotype: This may be a read error, as it is one base from a much larger clone. The chain uses TRBV7-6 and TRBJ2-3, with TRBD2 matching 7 bases. Germline assignment: CDR1 SGHVS and CDR2 FNYEAQ. The CDR3 is 15 residues long. V gave up 7 bases and J gave up 2 bases; unmatched junction bases: 9. The DNA of the CDR3 is TGTGCCAGCATCTCCGGGGGAGGGCTCACAGATACGCAGTATTTT. It yields the protein CASISGGGLTDTQYF.